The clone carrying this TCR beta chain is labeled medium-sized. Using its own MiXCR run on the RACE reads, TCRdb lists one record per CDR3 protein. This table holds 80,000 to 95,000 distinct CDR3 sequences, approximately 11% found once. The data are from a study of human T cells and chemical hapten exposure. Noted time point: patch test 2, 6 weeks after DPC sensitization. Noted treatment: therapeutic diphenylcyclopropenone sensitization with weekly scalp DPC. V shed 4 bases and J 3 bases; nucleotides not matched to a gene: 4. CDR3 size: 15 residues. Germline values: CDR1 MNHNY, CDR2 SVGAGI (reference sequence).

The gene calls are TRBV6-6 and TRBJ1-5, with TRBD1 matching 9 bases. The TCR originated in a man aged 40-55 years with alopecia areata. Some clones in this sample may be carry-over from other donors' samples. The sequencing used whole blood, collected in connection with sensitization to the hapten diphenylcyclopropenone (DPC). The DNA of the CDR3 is TGTGCCAGCAGTTCCACAGGGGGCTACAATCAGCCCCAGCATTTT. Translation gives CASSSTGGYNQPQHF.